The entry that follows covers one TCR beta chain sequence. Its antigen is not identified. V shed 2 bases and J 6 bases; nucleotides not matched to a gene: 7. Germline V lookup: CDR1 SGHNT, CDR2 YYREEE (reference sequence). The CDR3 extends over 15 amino acids. This entry comes from a study of a mutant IDH1 vaccine in newly diagnosed glioma. Across the whole study: In some groups vaccination began 4-6 weeks post-radiotherapy; others received it with temozolomide.

Time point of the sample: week 47, end of study. A single vaccine dose contained 300 ug of mutant IDH1 20-mer peptide, and topical imiquimod was used with it. Assay used: immunoSEQ multiplex PCR; TCRdb lists only in-frame clones, some missing. The sample lists over 50,000 clones, 76% occurring once. Sample: PBMCs, taken from a glioma patient whose treatment included an IDH1 peptide vaccine. The sequence came from a woman between 35 and 50 years old with glioma. Some clones in this sample may be carry-over from other donors' samples. This sequence joins TRBV5-4 and TRBJ1-4; 7 nucleotides agree with TRBD1. The CDR3 DNA sequence: TGTGCCAGCAGCTTTAAGGGGACAGCCGATGAAAAACTGTTTTTT. This encodes CASSFKGTADEKLFF.